This T cell receptor (beta chain) was found in a study of long-term antiretroviral therapy in people with HIV. An immunoSEQ assay, version v3.0, was performed at survey level. Libraries were prepared by immunoSEQ multiplex PCR; TCRdb keeps only in-frame clonotypes and omits some of them. The repertoire includes more than 35,000 clones, over 90% of them detected once, and roughly 4% sits in the top ten. Germline CDR1 reads MNHNS; CDR2 reads SASEGT. The CDR3 sequence is 13 residues long. V was trimmed by 6 bases and J by 2 bases, leaving 11 bases between them. As to this clone: The antigen is not known.

The study, taken as a whole, reports: The study found that diversity rose after ART but stayed below transplant donor controls.

The sample here was unsorted PBMCs, taken 4.1 years after starting antiretroviral therapy. The V and J genes are TRBV6-1 and TRBJ2-7; either TRBD1 or TRBD2 may fit D (5 bases each). This clonotype originated in a woman between 50 and 59 years old with HIV. CDR3 amino acids: CASSPGTPYEQYF. CDR3 coding DNA: TGTGCCAGCAGCCCCGGGACCCCCTACGAGCAGTACTTC.